The clone carrying this TCR beta chain was counted many times. The antigen remains undetermined. cDNA prepared by RNA extraction and subsequent reverse transcription served as the template for sequencing. Assay used: immunoSEQ multiplex PCR; TCRdb lists only in-frame clones, some missing. In the table there are around 180,000 clones, approximately 67% of which are singletons. The germline CDR1 and CDR2 sequences are MGHDK and SYGVNS. Trimming took 3 bases from V and 3 from J, leaving 12 bases between them. The CDR3 is made up of 14 amino acids. The data derive from a study of CD8+ T cells in alopecia areata. Study background: Among treated patients, oral tofacitinib was administered at 5 to 10 mg twice daily.

The treatment was: oral pan-JAK inhibitor, 5-10 mg twice daily. Study-wide findings and caveats: Clonality in lesional scalp, especially alopecia totalis/universalis, exceeded that of normal scalp.

This TCR was recovered from a human donor with alopecia areata. V and J are TRBV25-1 and TRBJ2-7, with D uncertain. The sequenced sample was CD4+ T cells sorted from blood, obtained around week 47, from a patient treated with tofacitinib. The CDR3 protein is CASSDTSRGYEQYF. The CDR3 nucleotides read TGTGCCAGCAGTGATACCTCGAGAGGCTACGAGCAGTACTTC.